The 17 T cell receptor beta chains below all came from one sample that was sequenced in a study of cytomegalovirus exposure and HLA in healthy donors. Researchers ran the PCR with 60 Vbeta and 13 Jbeta primers. Sequenced by immunoSEQ multiplex PCR; TCRdb stores in-frame clones only, minus some. This repertoire comprises about 72,000 clones; its ten largest clones make up 2.5% to 3%. Sequenced input: PBMCs. The receptors stem from a middle-aged man in good health and CMV-seronegative.

V usage is TRBV2 and J usage is TRBJ2-3, with a possible D match to TRBD1 (6 bases). V was clipped by 5 bases and J by 0 bases, with 12 bases between them. The CDR3 has 15 amino acids. Germline CDR1 SNHLY, CDR2 FYNNEI. CDR3 nucleotides: TGTGCCAGCAGTCAACGACAGGCCAGCACAGATACGCAGTATTTT. This encodes CASSQRQASTDTQYF.

CDR3 sequence (DNA): TGTGCTAGTGCCCTCAGGGGGAGCACTGAAGCTTTCTTT. Protein product: CASALRGSTEAFF. This rearrangement joins TRBV12-5 to TRBJ1-1; 7 nucleotides align to TRBD1. Germline assignment: CDR1 LGHNT and CDR2 FRNRAP. The CDR3 is 13 residues long. V dropped 7 bases and J dropped 4; count of bases not matched to a gene: 6.

The chain is built from TRBV2 and TRBJ2-7; TRBD1 agrees at 11 bases. CDR3 length equals 16 residues. Unmatched junction bases numbered 11, after V lost 6 bases and J lost 4 bases. From germline, CDR1 is SNHLY and CDR2 FYNNEI. CDR3 in DNA: TGTGCCAGCAGGGGACAGGGGGGTAGGGTAGGATACGAGCAGTACTTC. This translates into CASRGQGGRVGYEQYF.

CDR3 region: CASSPRQNTGELFF. CDR3 nucleotides: TGTGCCAGCAGCCCAAGACAGAACACCGGGGAGCTGTTTTTT. The V gene is TRBV11-1, the J gene TRBJ2-2; no clear D gene. The CDR3 consists of 14 residues. V was trimmed by 5 bases and J by 1 base, leaving 8 bases between them. Germline values: CDR1 SGHAT, CDR2 FQDESV (reference sequence). The full variable domain, with the rest looked up from reference TRBV11-1 and TRBJ2-2, is EAEVAQSPRYKITEKSQAVAFWCDPISGHATLYWYRQILGQGPELLVQFQDESVVDDSQLPKDRFSAERLKGVDSTLKIQPAELGDSAMYLCASSPRQNTGELFFGEGSRLTVL.

This chain joins TRBV9 and TRBJ2-1; 11 positions match TRBD2. Germline assignment: CDR1 SGDLS and CDR2 YYNGEE. CDR3 length: 17 residues. J lost 1 base, V lost 1 base, and 4 bases had no gene match. The DNA for the CDR3 is TGTGCCAGCAGCGTACCACTAGCGGGGGAATCCTACAATGAGCAGTTCTTC. This sequence encodes CASSVPLAGESYNEQFF. Drawing the rest from reference TRBV9 and TRBJ2-1, the complete variable domain is DSGVTQTPKHLITATGQRVTLRCSPRSGDLSVYWYQQSLDQGLQFLIQYYNGEERAKGNILERFSAQQFPDLHSELNLSSLELGDSALYFCASSVPLAGESYNEQFFGPGTRLTVL.

Here the CDR3 DNA reads TGCGCCAGCAGCTTGGGGCTCGGGGGAGCTATTGGCTACACCTTC. Amino acid sequence: CASSLGLGGAIGYTF. This sequence joins TRBV5-1 and TRBJ1-2; TRBD1 might be the D (5 bases). V lost 0 bases, J lost 7 bases, and 16 bases lay in between. Germline V gene sequence: CDR1 SGHRS, CDR2 YFSETQ. This CDR3 region has 15 residues.

The chain uses TRBV2 and TRBJ1-2, with 7 nucleotides matching TRBD1. CDR1 SNHLY and CDR2 FYNNEI come from the germline V gene. V dropped 7 bases and J dropped 3; count of bases not matched to a gene: 8. This CDR3 contains 14 residues. CDR3 nucleotide sequence: TGTGCCAGCACTGCACGGGACAGCCACTATGGCTACACCTTC. This sequence encodes CASTARDSHYGYTF.

The rearrangement uses TRBV7-3 and TRBJ1-3; no definite D call. Germline lookup yields CDR1 SGHTA and CDR2 FQGTGA. The CDR3 has 16 residues. V was shortened by 3 bases and J by 0 bases, with 12 bases between the two germline ends. CDR3 amino acids: CASSLRPGGSGNTIYF. The CDR3 DNA reads as TGTGCCAGCAGCTTGAGACCTGGAGGCTCTGGAAACACCATATATTTT.

V usage is TRBV30 and J usage is TRBJ1-6; TRBD1 is a possible D gene (6 bases). The CDR3 is 15 residues long. Germline loops: CDR1 GTSNPN, CDR2 SVGIG (reference sequence). V lost 2 bases to trimming and J lost 6 bases, with 14 bases between them. CDR3 DNA: TGTGCCTGGAGTTCAAAGACAGGAATTAATTCACCCCTCCACTTT. This encodes CAWSSKTGINSPLHF.

CDR3 in DNA: TGTGCCAGCAGCCAAGCCCGACCAGGGGCTGGCGAGCAGTACTTC. Amino acid sequence: CASSQARPGAGEQYF. The chain is built from TRBV14 and TRBJ2-7, with a tentative D call TRBD1 (6 bases). The V end was cut by 1 base, the J end by 6 bases, with 16 bases between. This CDR3 is built from 15 residues. Germline V gene lookup returns CDR1 SGHDN and CDR2 FVKESK. Filled out from reference TRBV14 and TRBJ2-7, the complete variable domain reads EAGVTQFPSHSVIEKGQTVTLRCDPISGHDNLYWYRRVMGKEIKFLLHFVKESKQDESGMPNNRFLAERTGGTYSTLKVQPAELEDSGVYFCASSQARPGAGEQYFGPGTRLTVT.

This chain connects TRBV30 to TRBJ1-5, with TRBD1 matching 8 bases. The V and J ends lost 5 bases and 2 bases, in that order; junction bases with no gene match: 5. CDR1 is GTSNPN, CDR2 SVGIG, per germline (reference sequence). This CDR3 comprises 14 residues. The CDR3 loop is CAWGQGRRNQPQHF. The CDR3 DNA reads TGTGCCTGGGGACAGGGAAGACGCAATCAGCCCCAGCATTTT.

The chain employs TRBV6-5 and TRBJ1-3; 7 bases match TRBD1. This CDR3 comprises 15 residues. V trimming: 5 bases; J trimming: 6 bases; junction bases outside the gene matches: 10. CDR1 MNHEY and CDR2 SVGAGI come from the germline V gene. CDR3 sequence reads: CASSRRGQRKNTIYF. The CDR3 DNA is TGTGCCAGCAGTCGACGGGGACAGAGAAAAAACACCATATATTTT.

This chain connects TRBV19 to TRBJ2-5; 7 positions agree with TRBD1. There are 15 residues in the CDR3. V gave up 4 bases and J gave up 2 bases; unmatched junction bases: 7. Per germline, CDR1 LNHDA and CDR2 SQIVND (reference sequence). The CDR3 nucleotides read TGTGCCAGTAGTAGACAGGGACAACCTCAAGAGACCCAGTACTTC. Residues: CASSRQGQPQETQYF. The whole variable domain, filled in from reference TRBV19 and TRBJ2-5, reads DGGITQSPKYLFRKEGQNVTLSCEQNLNHDAMYWYRQDPGQGLRLIYYSQIVNDFQKGDIAEGYSVSREKKESFPLTVTSAQKNPTAFYLCASSRQGQPQETQYFGPGTRLLVL.

The V gene is TRBV29-1, the J gene TRBJ1-2; 8 nucleotides match TRBD1. This CDR3 has 14 residues. Per germline, CDR1 SQVTM and CDR2 ANQGSEA. V dropped 6 bases and J dropped 7; count of bases not matched to a gene: 13. The CDR3 here is CSVERGRGQRGYTF. The DNA of the CDR3 is TGCAGCGTCGAAAGGGGCAGGGGGCAGCGTGGCTACACCTTC.

The V and J genes are TRBV7-3 and TRBJ1-4; no clear D gene. The CDR3 has 13 residues. The V gene lost 0 bases and the J gene lost 10 bases, with 9 bases spanning the gap. Germline assignment: CDR1 SGHTA and CDR2 FQGTGA. The CDR3 DNA reads as TGTGCCAGCAGCTTAACTGAGGGCGGAAAACTGTTTTTT. The encoded protein is CASSLTEGGKLFF. Full variable domain (outside the CDR3, taken from reference TRBV7-3 and TRBJ1-4): GAGVSQTPSNKVTEKGKYVELRCDPISGHTALYWYRQSLGQGPEFLIYFQGTGAADDSGLPNDRFFAVRPEGSVSTLKIQRTERGDSAVYLCASSLTEGGKLFFGSGTQLSVL.

The rearrangement joins TRBV30 to TRBJ1-2, with 8 bases that match TRBD1. Germline V gives CDR1 GTSNPN, CDR2 SVGIG (reference sequence). This CDR3 region has 15 residues. V shed 3 bases, J shed 4 bases, and the junction held 10 bases outside the gene matches. CDR3 coding DNA: TGTGCCTGGAGGCATAGACAGGGGATCGTCTATGGCTACACCTTC. Protein: CAWRHRQGIVYGYTF.

The J gene is TRBJ1-3, the V gene TRBV7-8; no clear D. The CDR3 contains 14 residues. The germline V and J ends were trimmed by 5 bases and 2 bases, with 10 bases remaining between them. Germline CDR1 reads SGHVS; CDR2 reads FQNEAQ. The CDR3 bases are TGTGCCAGCAGCCCCGGTTCGACTGGAAACACCATATATTTT. It encodes CASSPGSTGNTIYF.